This T cell receptor beta chain was documented in a study of metastatic and nonmetastatic thyroid tumors (dated by TCRdb to about 2020). About the investigation overall: The researchers compared repertoires between peripheral blood samples and tumor or nodule tissue samples from patients with malignant or benign thyroid disease. The investigation overall reported the following: TCR beta diversity was reported as significantly higher in malignant tumors than in benign nodules, in both blood and tumor samples.

Libraries were built with PCR. Sequencing instrument: Illumina HiSeq 4000. High-throughput sequencing was used to profile the CDR3 region of the TCR beta-chain in every patient. On the study's bioinformatics: The researchers built a classifier to tell apart papillary thyroid cancer patients with distant metastasis, based on CDR3 differences among clinicopathological groups. To measure repertoire diversity the researchers used the Shannon index, while the Morisita-Horn index served to gauge how similar the tumor and blood repertoires were. TCRdb took the public reads, trimmed them with fastp at Q25, ran MiXCR for clone calling and kept in-frame beta chains. The V and J calls come from TCRdb's annotation, not from the publication. In all, the sample holds 35,000 to 55,000 clones, and 3% to 3.5% of those were seen once. The ten largest make up about 9.7% of the sample. In the case of this clone: Its antigen target is currently unknown. No clone much larger than this one lies a single base away; base qualities are absent. Different DNA sequences within this sample yield the same CDR3.

Taken from the germline V gene (reference sequence), the CDR1 and CDR2 loops are LNHNV and YYDKDF. There are 16 amino acids in the CDR3, from cysteine to phenylalanine inclusive. Left in the record is the CDR3 DNA by itself, 48 bases read in frame from the first base. V is trimmed back by 0 bases and J by 7 bases, and the junction contains 11 bases that no gene match accounts for. None of the patients had been given any treatment before thyroid surgery. Using T-cell receptor beta sequencing, the researchers looked back retrospectively at clinical samples from patients, gathered between about 2011 and 2019.

Source material: blood. The receptor was isolated from a female donor with papillary thyroid cancer or a benign thyroid nodule (not recorded which). Some clones in this sample may be carry-over from other donors' samples. The chain links TRBV15 with TRBJ1-2; TRBD1 lines up with 7 middle nucleotides. The DNA reads as follows: TGTGCCACCAGCAGAGACCTAAAGAGGGGGCCTGGTGGCTACACCTTC. This gives the protein CATSRDLKRGPGGYTF.